What follows is one TCR beta chain and its context. Its specificity is unknown. Specified time point: blood 2 weeks post-SBRT. Noted treatment: 15 Gy SBRT to primary tumor, nephrectomy 4 weeks later. Deletions cut 6 bases from V and 5 bases from J, with 13 bases between. The CDR3 runs 13 residues. Per germline, CDR1 MNHEY and CDR2 SVGAGI. The sample belongs to a study of radiation and T cells in renal cell carcinoma. Notes on the study in general: Without pretreatment biopsies, baseline tumor clonotype presence was undetermined.

Repertoires were generated with immunoSEQ multiplex PCR, while TCRdb's copy carries only in-frame clones and drops some. The profile shows about 130,000 clones, about 81% of them singletons. This TCR came from a woman aged 60 to 75 with renal cell carcinoma. Sequenced material: blood, taken from a patient whose treatment included radiotherapy and nephrectomy. The rearrangement uses TRBV6-5 and TRBJ1-1; tentative D call: TRBD1 (6 bases). The DNA for the CDR3 is TGTGCCAGCAGCACACGGGACAAAACTGAAGCTTTCTTT. This sequence encodes CASSTRDKTEAFF.